A single sample is the source of the 12 T cell receptor beta chains below, sequenced in a study of CD8 T cells in Susac syndrome. Random hexamers were used to reverse transcribe the RNA input (roughly 0.5 to 1 ug). TCRdb redid the calling of the immunoSEQ multiplex PCR reads with MiXCR, one entry per CDR3 protein. Of hundreds of thousands of distinct CDR3 sequences listed, more than 80% are singletons. Material for sequencing was CD8+ T cells from PBMCs. These receptors were taken from a human donor with multiple sclerosis.

The rearrangement links TRBV15 to TRBJ2-1, with no clear D. Trimming took 0 bases from V and 0 from J, leaving 12 bases between them. This CDR3 has 17 residues. Germline CDR1 is LNHNV and CDR2 is YYDKDF (reference sequence). This CDR3 reads CATSRDLGRSSYNEQFF. CDR3 nucleotide sequence: TGTGCCACCAGCAGAGATCTGGGCAGGAGCTCCTACAATGAGCAGTTCTTC. Complete variable domain (other parts from reference TRBV15 and TRBJ2-1): DAMVIQNPRYQVTQFGKPVTLSCSQTLNHNVMYWYQQKSSQAPKLLFHYYDKDFNNEADTPDNFQSRRPNTSFCFLDIRSPGLGDTAMYLCATSRDLGRSSYNEQFFGPGTRLTVL.

This chain links TRBV16 with TRBJ1-4, with TRBD1 as a possible D gene (6 bases). The CDR3 spans 17 residues. V was clipped by 2 bases and J by 4 bases, with 17 bases between them. Germline-derived CDR1 and CDR2 are KGHSY and FQNENV. The CDR3 nucleotides read TGTGCCAGCAGCCAAACTTCCCTGACAGGACTTAATGAAAAACTGTTTTTT. Translating it yields CASSQTSLTGLNEKLFF.

The gene calls are TRBV9 and TRBJ1-1; 9 nucleotides agree with TRBD1. This CDR3 is 17 amino acids long. Germline CDR1 reads SGDLS; CDR2 reads YYNGEE. Losses at the gene ends were 3 bases for V and 5 bases for J; bases not matched to a gene: 14. The CDR3 here is CASSDPAGTGILTEAFF. In DNA, the CDR3 is TGTGCCAGCAGCGACCCGGCCGGGACAGGGATCCTTACTGAAGCTTTCTTT.

The chain uses TRBV27 and TRBJ2-1; 7 nucleotides match TRBD2. V was pared by 6 bases and J by 7 bases, with 6 bases of the junction left unmatched. Germline values: CDR1 MNHEY, CDR2 SMNVEV (reference sequence). This CDR3 is built from 13 residues. The CDR3 DNA reads as TGTGCCAGCAGCCTAGCGGATTGGAATGAGCAGTTCTTC. It specifies CASSLADWNEQFF.

This clonotype has just a few counts. The CDR3 spells CASSRNGQTGYTF. The DNA of the CDR3 is TGTGCCAGCAGTCGAAACGGACAGACCGGCTACACCTTC. The rearrangement links TRBV28 to TRBJ1-2, with TRBD1 as a possible D gene (6 bases). Germline V gene lookup returns CDR1 MDHEN and CDR2 SYDVKM. Trimming took 5 bases from V and 8 from J, leaving 15 bases between them. The CDR3 runs 13 residues.

The rearrangement joins TRBV15 to TRBJ1-2; D not resolved. CDR3 length: 17 residues. Per germline, CDR1 LNHNV and CDR2 YYDKDF (reference sequence). The V and J ends lost 0 bases and 4 bases respectively, with 18 bases between them. The CDR3 spells CATSRDGSSGWTYGYTF. The CDR3 DNA follows: TGTGCCACCAGCAGAGATGGGTCTTCCGGCTGGACCTATGGCTACACCTTC.

The chain employs TRBV19 and TRBJ2-7, with 9 nucleotides matching TRBD2. Germline V gene data show CDR1 as LNHDA and CDR2 as SQIVND (reference sequence). The CDR3 consists of 15 residues. J was trimmed by 6 bases and V by 2 bases; bases with no gene match: 8. This CDR3 reads CASSIQAGGPVEQYF. Here the CDR3 DNA reads TGTGCCAGTAGTATACAGGCGGGGGGGCCGGTCGAGCAGTACTTC.

This chain uses TRBV6-5 with TRBJ2-3; possible D gene TRBD2, 5 bases. The germline V and J ends were trimmed by 2 bases and 0 bases, with 15 bases remaining between them. CDR1 MNHEY and CDR2 SVGAGI come from the germline V gene. The CDR3 sequence is 17 residues long. The CDR3 protein is CASSYTPQRPSTDTQYF. The CDR3 DNA follows: TGTGCCAGCAGTTACACCCCTCAGCGGCCTAGCACAGATACGCAGTATTTT.

The chain employs TRBV27 and TRBJ2-7; TRBD1 matches 7 bases. After removal of 3 bases from V and 3 bases from J, the junction contained 2 bases not matched to a gene. The CDR3 extends over 13 amino acids. Looked up from germline, CDR1 is MNHEY and CDR2 is SMNVEV (reference sequence). This CDR3 is CASSFGQDYEQYF. CDR3 nucleotides: TGTGCCAGCAGTTTCGGACAGGACTACGAGCAGTACTTC.

This clonotype was seen a single time. This chain's CDR3 is CAISTGLADEQYF. As DNA, the CDR3 is TGTGCCATCAGTACGGGACTAGCGGACGAGCAGTACTTC. The chain employs TRBV10-3 and TRBJ2-7, with 11 bases matching TRBD2. V trimming: 5 bases; J trimming: 5 bases; junction bases outside the gene matches: 2. This CDR3 is built from 13 residues. CDR1 is ENHRY, CDR2 SYGVKD, per germline.

This rearrangement joins TRBV5-6 to TRBJ1-3, with a weak D call TRBD1 (5 bases). V was trimmed by 4 bases and J by 0 bases, leaving 17 bases between them. CDR3 length equals 17 residues. Looked up from germline, CDR1 is SGHDT and CDR2 is YYEEEE. This CDR3 is CASSLDLDGTSGNTIYF. The CDR3 DNA sequence: TGTGCCAGCAGCCTCGACTTGGACGGGACCTCTGGAAACACCATATATTTT. Based on the CDR3 plus reference TRBV5-6 and TRBJ1-3, the full variable domain is DAGVTQSPTHLIKTRGQQVTLRCSPKSGHDTVSWYQQALGQGPQFIFQYYEEEERQRGNFPDRFSGHQFPNYSSELNVNALLLGDSALYLCASSLDLDGTSGNTIYFGEGSWLTVV.

The chain uses TRBV28 and TRBJ2-1; tentatively, D is TRBD2 (5 bases). V was shortened by 9 bases and J by 3 bases, with 9 bases between the two germline ends. CDR1 and CDR2 (germline): MDHEN, SYDVKM. This CDR3 contains 12 residues. In DNA form, the CDR3 reads TGTGCCAGTTCGGAGGACTACAATGAGCAGTTCTTC. Translating it yields CASSEDYNEQFF.